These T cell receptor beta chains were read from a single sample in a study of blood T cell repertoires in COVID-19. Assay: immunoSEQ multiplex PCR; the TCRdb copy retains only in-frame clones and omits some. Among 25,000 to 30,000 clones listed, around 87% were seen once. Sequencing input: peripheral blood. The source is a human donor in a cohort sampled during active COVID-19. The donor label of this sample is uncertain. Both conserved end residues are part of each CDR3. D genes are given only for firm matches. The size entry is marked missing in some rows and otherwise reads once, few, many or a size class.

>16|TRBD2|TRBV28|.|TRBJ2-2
TGTGCCAGCAGTTTTAGCGGGAACGGGAACACCGGGGAGCTGTTTTTT
CASSFSGNGNTGELFF
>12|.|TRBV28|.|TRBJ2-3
TGTGCCAGCAGCCAAAGCACAGATACGCAGTATTTT
CASSQSTDTQYF
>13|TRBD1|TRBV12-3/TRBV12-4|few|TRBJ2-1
TGTGCCAGCAGTCTCCAACAGGGGGCGGTGCAGTTCTTC
CASSLQQGAVQFF
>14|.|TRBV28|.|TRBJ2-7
TGTGCCAGCGGACAGACAGGAACCTCCTACGAGCAGTACTTC
CASGQTGTSYEQYF
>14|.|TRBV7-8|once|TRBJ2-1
TGTGCCAGCAGCCCCGGCCGGACTACCAATGAGCAGTTCTTC
CASSPGRTTNEQFF
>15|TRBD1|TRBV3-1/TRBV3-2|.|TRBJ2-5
TGTGCCAGCAGCCCCCCACCGACAGGGCAAGAGACCCAGTACTTC
CASSPPPTGQETQYF
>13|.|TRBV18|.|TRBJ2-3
TGTGCCAGCTCACCAGCGATGACAGATACGCAGTATTTT
CASSPAMTDTQYF
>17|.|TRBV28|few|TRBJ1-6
TGTGCCAGCAGCTCATCCGGGACACGAGGATATAATTCACCCCTCCACTTT
CASSSSGTRGYNSPLHF
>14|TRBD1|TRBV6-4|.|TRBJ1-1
TGTGCCAGCAGTGACTCGAACAGGGGAACTGAAGCTTTCTTT
CASSDSNRGTEAFF
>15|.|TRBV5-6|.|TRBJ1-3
TGTGCCAGCAGCTTTGGGGGCCACAAGGGAAACACCATATATTTT
CASSFGGHKGNTIYF
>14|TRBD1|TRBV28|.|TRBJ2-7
TGTGCCAGCAGTTTGACAGGGGGGGAGTACGAGCAGTACTTC
CASSLTGGEYEQYF
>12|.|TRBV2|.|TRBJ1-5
TGTGCCAGTGCGACAGGTAATCAGCCCCAGCATTTT
CASATGNQPQHF
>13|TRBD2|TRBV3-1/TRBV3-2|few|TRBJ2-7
TGTGCCAGCAGCCGGACTAGCGAGGGCGAGCAGTACTTC
CASSRTSEGEQYF
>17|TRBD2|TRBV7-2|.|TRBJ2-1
TGTGCCAGCAGCGCATGGGGGACTAGCGGGAGCGGCAATGAGCAGTTCTTC
CASSAWGTSGSGNEQFF
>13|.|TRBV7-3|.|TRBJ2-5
TGTGCCAGCAGCCTCGGTATCCAAGAGACCCAGTACTTC
CASSLGIQETQYF
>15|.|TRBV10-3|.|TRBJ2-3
TGTGCCATCAGTGAGGTCCGAGCTAGCACAGATACGCAGTATTTT
CAISEVRASTDTQYF
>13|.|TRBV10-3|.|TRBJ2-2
TGTGCCATCCGACAGGGACTCACCGGGGAGCTGTTTTTT
CAIRQGLTGELFF
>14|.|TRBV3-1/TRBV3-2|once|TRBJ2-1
TGTGCCAGCAGCCAAGGACAGAGAAGCAATGAGCAGTTCTTC
CASSQGQRSNEQFF
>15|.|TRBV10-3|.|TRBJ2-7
TGTGCCATCCGAGACCGGGACTCACCATTCTACGAGCAGTACTTC
CAIRDRDSPFYEQYF
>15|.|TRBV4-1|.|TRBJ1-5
TGCGCCAGCAGCCAAGATATCCGCGGGAATCAGCCCCAGCATTTT
CASSQDIRGNQPQHF
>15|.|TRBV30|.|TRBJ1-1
TGTGCCTGGAGTGGCAACATCAGGGACACCCGTGAAGCTTTCTTT
CAWSGNIRDTREAFF
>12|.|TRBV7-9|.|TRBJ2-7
TGTGCCAGCGAAGCAGGGAAATACGAGCAGTACTTC
CASEAGKYEQYF
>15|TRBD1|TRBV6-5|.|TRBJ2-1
TGTGCCAGCAGGGAGACAGGGATGTCCTACAATGAGCAGTTCTTC
CASRETGMSYNEQFF
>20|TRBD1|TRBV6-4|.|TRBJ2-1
TGTGCCAGCACTCAGTTGTGGGACAGGGGGCCAGCGGGTGGTTACAATGAGCAGTTCTTC
CASTQLWDRGPAGGYNEQFF
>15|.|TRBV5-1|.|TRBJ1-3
TGCGCCAGCAGTCGTCAGGGGACTAGAGAAGAGTCCATATATTTT
CASSRQGTREESIYF
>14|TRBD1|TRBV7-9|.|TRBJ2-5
TGTGCCAGCAGCCTCGGGACAGCGCAGGAGACCCAGTACTTC
CASSLGTAQETQYF
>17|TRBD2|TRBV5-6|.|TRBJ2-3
TGTGCCAGCAGCCTTCGACTAGCGGGAGTGCTGGCAGATACGCAGTATTTT
CASSLRLAGVLADTQYF
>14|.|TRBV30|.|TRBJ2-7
TGTGCCTGGAGTGCCCCGGCCGGGTCCTACGAGCAGTACTTC
CAWSAPAGSYEQYF
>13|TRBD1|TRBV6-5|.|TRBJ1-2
TGTGCCAGCAGGGGGACAGGGGGGTATGGCTACACCTTC
CASRGTGGYGYTF
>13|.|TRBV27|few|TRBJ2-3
TGTGCCAGCAGTTCCCGCACACCTGATACGCAGTATTTT
CASSSRTPDTQYF
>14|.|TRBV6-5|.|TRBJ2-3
TGTGCCAGCGCCCTGGACAAACGCACAGATACGCAGTATTTT
CASALDKRTDTQYF
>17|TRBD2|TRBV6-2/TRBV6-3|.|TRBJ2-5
TGTGCCAGCAGTCCCGGGACTAGCGGGAGTGGAGTAGAGACCCAGTACTTC
CASSPGTSGSGVETQYF
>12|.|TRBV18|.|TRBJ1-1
TGTGCCAGCTCTACCGGGGGTACTGAAGCTTTCTTT
CASSTGGTEAFF
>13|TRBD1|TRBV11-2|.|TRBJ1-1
TGTGCCAGCAGCTCCAGGGGGCAGGCTGAAGCTTTCTTT
CASSSRGQAEAFF
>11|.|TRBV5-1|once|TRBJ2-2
TGCGCCAGCAGAATCTCCGGGGAGCTGTTTTTT
CASRISGELFF
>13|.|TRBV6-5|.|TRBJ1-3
TGTGCCAGCCGCAGGGAGGCGGGAAACACCATATATTTT
CASRREAGNTIYF
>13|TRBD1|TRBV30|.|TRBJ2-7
TGTGCCTGGAAGGCAGGGGGCTCCTACGAGCAGTACTTC
CAWKAGGSYEQYF
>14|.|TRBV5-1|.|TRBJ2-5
TGCGCCAGCAGCTTCTCACAGGGACAAGAGACCCAGTACTTC
CASSFSQGQETQYF
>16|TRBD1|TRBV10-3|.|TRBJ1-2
TGTGCCATCAGTGAGGGTCTGGGGGACAGATACTATGGCTACACCTTC
CAISEGLGDRYYGYTF
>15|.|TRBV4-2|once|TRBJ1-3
TGTGCCAGCAGCCAAGATACGGGTCCTGGAAACACCATATATTTT
CASSQDTGPGNTIYF
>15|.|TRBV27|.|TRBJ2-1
TGTGCCAGCAGTATCCGGACAGTCATTAACAATGAGCAGTTCTTC
CASSIRTVINNEQFF
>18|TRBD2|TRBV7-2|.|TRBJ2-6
TGTGCCAGCAGCTTTTCACTAGCGGGGAGCTCTGGGGCCAACGTCCTGACTTTC
CASSFSLAGSSGANVLTF
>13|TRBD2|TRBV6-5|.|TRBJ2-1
TGTGCCAGCAGTTCAACTAGCGGGAGGGCCCCGTTCTTC
CASSSTSGRAPFF
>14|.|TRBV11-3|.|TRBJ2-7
TGTGCCAGCAGCCCCAGGTCCACCTCCTACGAGCAGTACTTC
CASSPRSTSYEQYF
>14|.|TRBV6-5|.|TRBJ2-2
TGTGCCAGCCGACTAGGAGGGAACACCGGGGAGCTGTTTTTT
CASRLGGNTGELFF
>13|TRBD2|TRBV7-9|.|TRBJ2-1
TGTGCCAGCAGCGGCGGACTAGCAGGTGAGCAGTTCTTC
CASSGGLAGEQFF
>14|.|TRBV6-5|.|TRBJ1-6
TGTGCCAGCAGGAGAGGGCCTATGAATTCACCCCTCCACTTT
CASRRGPMNSPLHF
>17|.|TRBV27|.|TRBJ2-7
TGTGCCAGCAGTTTTGCCAGGGAACCCATGGAGTCCTACGAGCAGTACTTC
CASSFAREPMESYEQYF